The 21 T cell receptor beta chains below were found in one sample sequenced in a study of blood T cell repertoires in COVID-19. The data were produced by immunoSEQ multiplex PCR, yet TCRdb's version contains in-frame clones alone and is incomplete. Among a few hundred thousand clones listed, nearly 90% were seen once. The sequencing input was PBMCs or T cells enriched from blood (not recorded which). These TCRs come from a woman aged 25 to 45 who had recovered from COVID-19.

The chain uses TRBV21-1 and TRBJ2-1; the table calls TRBD2, which could not be checked here. TRBV21-1 is a pseudogene locus. The CDR3 has 23 residues. The CDR3 DNA reads as TGTGCCAGCAGCCGCGAACTAACCAATCCCCCGGGACTAGCGGGAGGGCCGGTGAATGAGCAGTTCTTC. Protein: CASSRELTNPPGLAGGPVNEQFF.

Worth noting for this clone: Other DNA sequences from this sample encode an identical CDR3 as well. The CDR3 region is CASSYSGGYGYTF. The CDR3 bases are TGTGCCAGCAGTTATTCAGGGGGCTATGGCTACACCTTC. This rearrangement joins TRBV6-5 to TRBJ1-2; 7 nucleotides line up with TRBD1. The V segment lost 3 bases and the J segment 4 bases; nucleotides outside the gene matches: 2. The CDR3 runs 13 residues. CDR1 is MNHEY, CDR2 SVGAGI, per germline.

The V and J genes are TRBV6-1 and TRBJ2-7, with 10 bases identical to TRBD1. The CDR3 extends over 16 amino acids. Per germline, CDR1 MNHNS and CDR2 SASEGT. The junction had 10 bases not matched to a gene; V was cut back by 3 bases and J by 5 bases. The CDR3 sequence: CASSDLPGQGSHEQYF. CDR3 coding DNA: TGTGCCAGCAGTGACCTACCGGGACAGGGGAGTCACGAGCAGTACTTC.

The J gene is TRBJ2-7, the V gene TRBV4-1; perhaps TRBD2 as D (7 bases). V was clipped by 6 bases and J by 5 bases, with 14 bases between them. The CDR3 sequence is 13 residues long. The germline V gene has CDR1 MGHRA and CDR2 YSYEKL. CDR3 sequence: CASSPRGGHEQYF. The CDR3 nucleotides read TGCGCCAGCAGTCCAAGGGGGGGTCACGAGCAGTACTTC.

The rearrangement links TRBV7-9 to TRBJ2-5, with D maybe TRBD2 (6 bases). The V end was cut by 0 bases, the J end by 4 bases, with 12 bases between. Germline V gives CDR1 SEHNR, CDR2 FQNEAQ (reference sequence). This CDR3 has 15 amino acids. CDR3 sequence reads: CASSLAAGTSETQYF. For the CDR3, the DNA is TGTGCCAGCAGCTTAGCCGCGGGGACCTCAGAGACCCAGTACTTC.

This CDR3 is CASRETELYGYTF. The CDR3 DNA reads TGCGCCAGCAGGGAGACAGAACTATATGGCTACACCTTC. This sequence joins TRBV5-1 and TRBJ1-2, with D tentatively TRBD1 (5 bases). Germline lookup yields CDR1 SGHRS and CDR2 YFSETQ. This CDR3 comprises 13 residues. The germline V and J ends were trimmed by 5 bases and 5 bases, with 13 bases remaining between them.

This clone occurred a few times. The chain has TRBV7-2 and TRBJ1-2, with D possibly matching TRBD1 (6 bases). The V gene's germline CDR1 is SGHTA and CDR2 FQGNSA. The CDR3 contains 14 residues. V was clipped by 2 bases and J by 3 bases, with 10 bases between them. The CDR3 is CASSLSSGDYGYTF. DNA of the CDR3: TGTGCCAGCAGCTTAAGTTCAGGGGACTATGGCTACACCTTC.

V usage is TRBV29-1 and J usage is TRBJ2-7; 7 bases fit TRBD1. Germline loops: CDR1 SQVTM, CDR2 ANQGSEA. The CDR3 loop spans 10 amino acids. The CDR3 nucleotides are TGCAGTGCAGGGGGCTACGAGCAGTACTTC. Protein sequence: CSAGGYEQYF.

J is TRBJ2-7 and V is TRBV3-1 (or the pseudogene TRBV3-2); D uncertain. Between the trimmed V and J ends, which lost 2 bases and 1 base, there was a span of 6 bases. Germline-derived CDR1 and CDR2 are LGHDT and YNNKEL (reference sequence). CDR3 length equals 13 residues. The CDR3 loop is CASSQQRSYEQYF. CDR3 in DNA: TGTGCCAGCAGCCAACAACGGTCCTACGAGCAGTACTTC.

Points on this clone: Other nucleotide sequences from this sample produce the same CDR3. The chain links TRBV5-1 to TRBJ1-4, with 7 bases matching TRBD1. Looked up from germline, CDR1 is SGHRS and CDR2 is YFSETQ. Trimming cost V 1 base and J 0 bases; bases outside gene matches: 3. The CDR3 runs 16 residues. The CDR3 DNA sequence: TGCGCCAGCAGCTTGCAAACAGGGGCAACTAATGAAAAACTGTTTTTT. The encoded protein is CASSLQTGATNEKLFF.

This clone was detected only once. The chain links TRBV6-5 to TRBJ1-1, with unresolved D. CDR3 length: 16 residues. Trimming took 0 bases from V and 4 from J, leaving 15 bases between them. Germline V CDR1 and CDR2: MNHEY, SVGAGI. In nucleotides, the CDR3 is TGTGCCAGCAGTTACTCGAGTCTCCGTGTTTCCACTGAAGCTTTCTTT. Translation: CASSYSSLRVSTEAFF.

CDR3 coding DNA: TGCGCCAGCAGCTTTGTACCCATTGGGACAGGTCGATGGGAAACCGGGGAGCTGTTTTTT. Translation: CASSFVPIGTGRWETGELFF. The chain has TRBV5-1 and TRBJ2-2, with TRBD1 matching 8 bases. With 2 bases clipped from V and 5 bases from J, the junction kept 20 bases outside the gene matches. Germline lookup yields CDR1 SGHRS and CDR2 YFSETQ. The CDR3 runs 20 residues.

This chain links TRBV2 with TRBJ1-2; possibly TRBD1 for D (5 bases). V was clipped by 2 bases and J by 5 bases, with 12 bases between them. This CDR3 contains 14 residues. Per the germline V gene, CDR1 is SNHLY and CDR2 is FYNNEI. The CDR3 sequence is CASSEIDSIYGYTF. For the CDR3, the DNA is TGTGCCAGCAGTGAAATCGACAGTATATATGGCTACACCTTC.

This clone showed up just once. The rearrangement joins TRBV20-1 to TRBJ1-2; D might be TRBD1 (6 bases). Trimming removed 3 bases at V and 1 base at J, with 18 bases between. The CDR3 has 16 residues. The germline V gene has CDR1 DFQATT and CDR2 SNEGSKA (reference sequence). The CDR3 sequence is CSASWPGVVGNYGYTF. DNA of the CDR3: TGCAGTGCTAGTTGGCCAGGGGTTGTAGGTAACTATGGCTACACCTTC.

The chain employs TRBV2 and TRBJ1-5; D not certain. V gave up 2 bases and J gave up 3 bases, with 11 bases separating them. The CDR3 has 15 residues. CDR1 is SNHLY, CDR2 FYNNEI, per germline. The CDR3 region is CASSEPVSPNQPQHF. DNA of the CDR3: TGTGCCAGCAGTGAACCAGTCAGTCCCAATCAGCCCCAGCATTTT.

The V gene is TRBV6-4, the J gene TRBJ2-3; 10 bases are a match to TRBD1. There are 15 residues in the CDR3. Germline assignment: CDR1 MRHNA and CDR2 SNTAGT. The ends lost 5 bases at V and 1 base at J; junction bases unmatched: 3. CDR3 bases: TGTGCCAGCAGTACCGGGACAGGGGGCACAGATACGCAGTATTTT. Translating it yields CASSTGTGGTDTQYF.

The chain couples TRBV6-2 or TRBV6-3 to TRBJ2-5, with D possibly matching TRBD2 (6 bases). Germline lookup yields CDR1 MNHEY and CDR2 SVGEGT. CDR3 length: 15 amino acids. The V end was cut by 0 bases, the J end by 4 bases, with 12 bases between. The CDR3 protein is CASSYSHGRVETQYF. DNA of the CDR3: TGTGCCAGCAGTTACTCTCACGGGAGAGTAGAGACCCAGTACTTC.

The rearrangement links TRBV9 to TRBJ2-1; TRBD1 aligns across 9 bases. This CDR3 has 17 residues. Looked up from germline, CDR1 is SGDLS and CDR2 is YYNGEE. V trimming: 0 bases; J trimming: 4 bases; junction bases outside the gene matches: 8. CDR3 in DNA: TGTGCCAGCAGCGTAGAAGTGGGACAGGGTACTTACAATGAGCAGTTCTTC. Translated, it gives CASSVEVGQGTYNEQFF.

The genes are TRBV3-1 (or the pseudogene TRBV3-2) and TRBJ2-1, with 11 bases that match TRBD2. CDR1 is LGHDT, CDR2 YNNKEL, per germline (reference sequence). The CDR3 covers 15 residues. The V segment lost 7 bases and the J segment 8 bases; nucleotides outside the gene matches: 10. CDR3 DNA sequence: TGTGCCAGCAAAGCCAGAGGGACTAGCGGCGATGAGCAGTTCTTC. Protein sequence: CASKARGTSGDEQFF.

The rearrangement joins TRBV28 to TRBJ2-6, with a tentative D call TRBD2 (6 bases). The CDR3 length is 15 residues. The V gene's germline CDR1 is MDHEN and CDR2 SYDVKM. The germline V and J ends were trimmed by 6 bases and 4 bases, with 13 bases remaining between them. CDR3 sequence: CASRVEGPGANVLTF. The DNA for the CDR3 is TGTGCCAGCAGGGTGGAGGGGCCCGGGGCCAACGTCCTGACTTTC.

V usage is TRBV5-5 and J usage is TRBJ1-6; D gene uncertain. Germline CDR1 SGHKS, CDR2 YYEKEE (reference sequence). V lost 4 bases and J 7 bases, leaving 18 bases between the germline ends. The CDR3 has 16 amino acids. The chain's CDR3 is CASSGDPVGRNSPLHF. The CDR3 coding sequence is TGTGCCAGCAGCGGAGACCCAGTGGGTAGGAATTCACCCCTCCACTTT.